The clone carrying this T cell receptor (beta chain) was recorded many times. Its antigen is unknown. About 550 ng RNA was reverse transcribed with alpha and beta constant-region primers. Each of the alpha and beta chains got its own library through chain-specific third strand synthesis with indices. TCRdb re-called the 5' RACE reads with MiXCR, one entry per CDR3 protein. The data hold 15,000 to 20,000 distinct CDR3 sequences, with over 7% observed a single time. This specimen comes from a study of HIV-infected patients and healthy controls. All unsorted peripheral T cells were captured because whole blood was used without fractionation. Four of the ten uninfected healthy control donors were sampled twice, about 3 months apart. Study outcomes and limitations: Healthy control repertoires had roughly threefold more distinct CDR3s than untreated HIV+ repertoires, and higher Shannon diversity. Compared with controls, mean Gini indices were significantly raised in HIV-infected repertoires, possibly indicating oligoclonality.

What was sequenced was blood. This TCR derives from an adult in good health.

This chain's CDR3 is CAIRAGEDTDTQYF. In DNA, the CDR3 is TGTGCCATAAGAGCGGGAGAAGACACAGATACGCAGTATTTT. J is TRBJ2-3 and V is TRBV10-3, with 8 positions matching TRBD2. With V trimmed by 9 bases and J by 2 bases, 7 bases remained unmatched. The CDR3 loop spans 14 amino acids. Germline CDR1 reads ENHRY; CDR2 reads SYGVKD.